The 7 T cell receptor beta chains below come from one sample, sequenced in a study of CD8 T cells in ankylosing spondylitis. TCRdb reanalysed the 5' RACE reads using MiXCR and keeps one entry per CDR3 protein. The data contain roughly 700,000 distinct CDR3 sequences, around 17% of them singletons. Overall study results and limits: Several highly homologous variants made up a TCR beta motif, and this motif appeared characteristic of ankylosing spondylitis blood.

These TCRs are of unknown antigen specificity. The sequenced sample was blood, either unsorted or a sorted T cell fraction (not recorded which). The receptors come from a male donor with ankylosing spondylitis.

The rearrangement links TRBV5-5 to TRBJ2-1, with D possibly being TRBD1 or TRBD2 (5 bases each). V was cut by 0 bases and J by 15 bases, with 25 bases left in between. This CDR3 region has 16 residues. Germline lookup yields CDR1 SGHKS and CDR2 YYEKEE (reference sequence). The CDR3 DNA reads TGTGCCAGCAGCTTGGATCGGTTCGGGGCTCACACCGGAGGGTTCTTC. Its translation: CASSLDRFGAHTGGFF. The full variable domain, with the rest looked up from reference TRBV5-5 and TRBJ2-1, is DAGVTQSPTHLIKTRGQQVTLRCSPISGHKSVSWYQQVLGQGPQFIFQYYEKEERGRGNFPDRFSARQFPNYSSELNVNALLLGDSALYLCASSLDRFGAHTGGFFGPGTRLTVL.

In its sample, this clonotype was seen a few times. Here the CDR3 DNA reads TGCGCCAGCCGCTGGACTAGCGGACAAGAGACCCAGTACTTC. This translates into CASRWTSGQETQYF. The rearrangement links TRBV5-1 to TRBJ2-5; 10 bases line up with TRBD2. The CDR3 spans 14 residues. In germline, CDR1 is SGHRS, CDR2 YFSETQ. The V segment lost 7 bases and the J segment 2 bases; nucleotides outside the gene matches: 5.

This sequence joins TRBV20-1 and TRBJ2-7; D not certain. Trimming took off 1 base at V and 3 bases at J, with 10 bases between the two ends. Germline CDR1 reads DFQATT; CDR2 reads SNEGSKA (reference sequence). The length of the CDR3 is 13 residues. CDR3 bases: TGCAGTGCTAGAGGTCCGATTGACTACGAGCAGTACTTC. Amino acids: CSARGPIDYEQYF.

This chain connects TRBV7-2 to TRBJ2-2; D is uncertain. Trimming took 3 bases from V and 1 from J, leaving 9 bases between them. The CDR3 extends over 15 amino acids. The germline CDR1 and CDR2 sequences are SGHTA and FQGNSA. The CDR3 region has the DNA TGTGCCAGCAGCTTTCAGACGATGAACACCGGGGAGCTGTTTTTT. Protein sequence: CASSFQTMNTGELFF.

V and J are TRBV11-2 and TRBJ1-6, with D possibly being TRBD1 (5 bases). The CDR3 length is 16 residues. V lost 4 bases, J lost 4 bases, and 14 bases lay in between. Germline-derived CDR1 and CDR2 are SGHAT and FQNNGV. The CDR3 nucleotides are TGTGCCAGCAGCTCTCGGGATGGGGGTTATAATTCACCCCTCCACTTT. It codes for CASSSRDGGYNSPLHF.

The chain recombines TRBV12-3 or TRBV12-4 with TRBJ1-1; D unclear. The CDR3 runs to 14 residues. Trimming removed 2 bases at V and 5 bases at J, with 12 bases between. CDR3 in amino acids: CASSLRDGKTEAFF. The CDR3 DNA follows: TGTGCCAGCAGTTTACGCGACGGGAAAACTGAAGCTTTCTTT.

The chain uses TRBV11-2 and TRBJ2-2, with D perhaps matching TRBD2 (5 bases). The CDR3 loop spans 17 amino acids. V was shortened by 2 bases and J by 0 bases, with 13 bases between the two germline ends. The germline gives CDR1 SGHAT, CDR2 FQNNGV. CDR3 region: CASSLSRSAANTGELFF. The CDR3 coding sequence is TGTGCCAGCAGCTTATCTCGTAGCGCCGCGAACACCGGGGAGCTGTTTTTT.